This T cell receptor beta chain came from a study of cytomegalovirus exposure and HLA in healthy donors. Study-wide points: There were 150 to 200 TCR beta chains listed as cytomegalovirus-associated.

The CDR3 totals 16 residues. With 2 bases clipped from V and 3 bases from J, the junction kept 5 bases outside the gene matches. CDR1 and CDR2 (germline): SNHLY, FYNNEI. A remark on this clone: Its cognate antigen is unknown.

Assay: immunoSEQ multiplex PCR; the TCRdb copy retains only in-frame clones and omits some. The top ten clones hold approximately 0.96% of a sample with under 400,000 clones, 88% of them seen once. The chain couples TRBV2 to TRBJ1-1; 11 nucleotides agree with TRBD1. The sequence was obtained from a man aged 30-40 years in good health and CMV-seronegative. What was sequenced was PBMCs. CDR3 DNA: TGTGCCAGCAGTGAACCACGGGACAGGGGGGACACTGAAGCTTTCTTT. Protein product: CASSEPRDRGDTEAFF.